These 15 T cell receptor beta chains were sequenced from one sample in a study of blood T cell repertoires in COVID-19. Method: immunoSEQ multiplex PCR; TCRdb's copy keeps in-frame clones and lacks some. This table holds fewer than 95,000 clones, approximately 90% found once. Sequenced input: peripheral blood. The receptors were sampled from a male donor with acute or convalescent COVID-19.

The chain has TRBV11-2 and TRBJ1-3; 9 bases are a match to TRBD1. The J segment lost 4 bases and the V segment lost 5 bases, leaving 6 bases of the junction unmatched. The CDR3 is 15 residues long. Germline V gene data show CDR1 as SGHAT and CDR2 as FQNNGV. The CDR3 sequence: CASSRRGQGGNTIYF. Written as DNA, the CDR3 is TGTGCCAGCAGCCGGCGCGGACAGGGGGGAAACACCATATATTTT.

The chain uses TRBV19 and TRBJ2-2; the match to TRBD1 covers 10 bases. This CDR3 contains 14 residues. Trimming took 6 bases from V and 7 from J; bases not matched to a gene: 5. Germline V gene sequence: CDR1 LNHDA, CDR2 SQIVND (reference sequence). The CDR3 coding sequence is TGTGCCAGTAGCCGGGACAGGGGTCGCGGGGAGCTGTTTTTT. Protein sequence: CASSRDRGRGELFF.

J is TRBJ1-1 and V is TRBV6-5; TRBD1 matches 8 bases. CDR1 MNHEY and CDR2 SVGAGI come from the germline V gene. This CDR3 is built from 13 residues. Unmatched junction bases numbered 7, after V lost 10 bases and J lost 3 bases. This CDR3 is CAIRTGGDTEAFF. In DNA form, the CDR3 reads TGTGCCATCCGAACAGGGGGGGACACTGAAGCTTTCTTT.

The V gene is TRBV6-5, the J gene TRBJ1-6, with D possibly being TRBD1 (5 bases). The CDR3 length is 13 residues. CDR1 and CDR2 (germline): MNHEY, SVGAGI. Trimming pared 8 bases from V and 7 bases from J, leaving 12 bases between. Written as DNA, the CDR3 is TGTGCCAGCCTAGGGGCTTGGAATTCACCCCTCCACTTT. Translation gives CASLGAWNSPLHF.

This rearrangement joins TRBV7-6 to TRBJ2-1; 10 bases map to TRBD1. Germline V gene lookup returns CDR1 SGHVS and CDR2 FNYEAQ. The CDR3 runs 15 residues. Trimming took 5 bases from V and 3 from J; bases not matched to a gene: 4. The CDR3 DNA reads TGTGCCAGCAGCGCGACAGGGGGCCTCTACAATGAGCAGTTCTTC. Amino acids: CASSATGGLYNEQFF. Filled out from reference TRBV7-6 and TRBJ2-1, the complete variable domain reads GAGVSQSPRYKVTKRGQDVALRCDPISGHVSLYWYRQALGQGPEFLTYFNYEAQQDKSGLPNDRFSAERPEGSISTLTIQRTEQRDSAMYRCASSATGGLYNEQFFGPGTRLTVL.

The V call is TRBV10-3, the J call TRBJ1-1; 8 bases align to TRBD1. Trimming removed 6 bases from V and 8 bases from J; junction bases left unmatched: 2. Per germline, CDR1 ENHRY and CDR2 SYGVKD. This CDR3 is 11 amino acids long. CDR3 DNA: TGTGCCATCAGGGGACAGGAAGAAGCTTTCTTT. This translates into CAIRGQEEAFF.

The chain has TRBV10-3 and TRBJ1-1; possibly TRBD1 for D (5 bases). Trimming took 8 bases from V and 6 from J, leaving 16 bases between them. The germline V gene has CDR1 ENHRY and CDR2 SYGVKD. The CDR3 sequence is 13 residues long. CDR3 sequence: CAIGARAYAEAFF. Here the CDR3 DNA reads TGTGCCATCGGGGCCAGGGCATACGCTGAAGCTTTCTTT.

In DNA form, the CDR3 reads TGTGCCAGCAGCTTAAGTCCACCTGTTAATCTAGCAAATCAGCCCCAGCATTTT. Protein sequence: CASSLSPPVNLANQPQHF. The chain has TRBV7-6 and TRBJ1-5; the D is unclear. Looked up from germline, CDR1 is SGHVS and CDR2 is FNYEAQ. The CDR3 is made up of 18 amino acids. V dropped 2 bases and J dropped 4 bases, with 21 bases sitting between them.

This clone appeared a single time. The V call is TRBV4-2, the J call TRBJ1-2, with D possibly matching TRBD1 (6 bases). CDR1 is LGHNA and CDR2 is YNFKEQ in the germline V gene. The CDR3 covers 13 residues. The V end was cut by 1 base, the J end by 6 bases, with 9 bases between. CDR3 in amino acids: CASSQVQGNGYTF. The CDR3 DNA reads as TGTGCCAGCAGCCAAGTTCAGGGGAATGGCTACACCTTC.

This clone was counted a single time. The rearrangement links TRBV19 to TRBJ2-1, with 7 nucleotides matching TRBD2. Germline V lookup: CDR1 LNHDA, CDR2 SQIVND (reference sequence). Losses at the gene ends were 3 bases for V and 7 bases for J; bases not matched to a gene: 3. This CDR3 has 13 amino acids. The CDR3 DNA reads TGTGCCAGTAGTATTAAGGGAGGGAATGAGCAGTTCTTC. This sequence encodes CASSIKGGNEQFF. Using reference TRBV19 and TRBJ2-1 for the parts outside the CDR3, the full variable domain is DGGITQSPKYLFRKEGQNVTLSCEQNLNHDAMYWYRQDPGQGLRLIYYSQIVNDFQKGDIAEGYSVSREKKESFPLTVTSAQKNPTAFYLCASSIKGGNEQFFGPGTRLTVL.

This clone turned up a few times. CDR3 loop: CASSLAGEGQPQHF. The CDR3 DNA is TGTGCCAGCAGCTTGGCCGGGGAGGGTCAGCCCCAGCATTTT. The genes are TRBV5-4 and TRBJ1-5, with no clear D. From germline, CDR1 is SGHNT and CDR2 YYREEE (reference sequence). Trimming took 0 bases from V and 6 from J, leaving 10 bases between them. The CDR3 is 14 amino acids.

This clone came up a few times. The DNA of the CDR3 is TGTGCCAGCACTAGCGGGGGGCTCTTAACGATAAGTGAGCAGTTCTTC. It yields the protein CASTSGGLLTISEQFF. The gene calls are TRBV6-6 and TRBJ2-1; TRBD2 agrees at 11 bases. The CDR3 extends over 16 amino acids. Germline CDR1 reads MNHNY; CDR2 reads SVGAGI (reference sequence). The V gene end was trimmed by 7 bases and the J gene end by 9 bases; junction bases not matched to a gene: 14.

V gene TRBV6-4 combines with J gene TRBJ1-2; 9 bases are shared with TRBD1. Looked up from germline, CDR1 is MRHNA and CDR2 is SNTAGT. The trim removed 3 bases at V and 6 bases at J, leaving 5 bases unmatched. The CDR3 is 14 amino acids. CDR3 in amino acids: CASSDTNRGHGYTF. The CDR3 region has the DNA TGTGCCAGCAGTGATACTAACAGGGGGCATGGCTACACCTTC.

The chain links TRBV11-2 to TRBJ2-1; no clear D. In germline, CDR1 is SGHAT, CDR2 FQNNGV. This CDR3 comprises 12 residues. V lost 5 bases, J lost 6 bases, and 8 bases lay in between. The CDR3 loop is CASSPLANEQFF. The CDR3 region has the DNA TGTGCCAGCAGCCCCCTGGCCAATGAGCAGTTCTTC.

The chain employs TRBV19 and TRBJ1-1, with a tentative D call TRBD1 (5 bases). The germline V and J ends were trimmed by 2 bases and 2 bases, with 12 bases remaining between them. Germline CDR1 and CDR2: LNHDA and SQIVND (reference sequence). This CDR3 is built from 15 residues. CDR3 sequence: CASSIRLGTNTEAFF. The CDR3 DNA reads TGTGCCAGTAGTATAAGGCTCGGGACTAACACTGAAGCTTTCTTT.